The present T cell receptor beta chain was sequenced within a study of blood T cell repertoires in COVID-19. Study context: Acute and convalescent COVID-19 samples came from the United States, Italy and Spain.

Original handling: Nucleated cell counts were estimated from reference gene primer amplification. Using immunoSEQ multiplex PCR, the repertoire was profiled, and TCRdb retains in-frame clones only, with some absent. V and J calls and clone size follow that table, whereas D and trimming were derived from the DNA. The data hold just over 75,000 clones, with 75% to 90% observed a single time. The sample was peripheral blood. The receptor comes from a man aged 55 to 70 with active or convalescent COVID-19.

CDR3 coding DNA: TGTGCCAGCAGTCCGCCCCCCCAGCGGGGAACTTACGAGCAGTACTTC. It translates to CASSPPPQRGTYEQYF. The rearrangement links TRBV27 to TRBJ2-7, with 7 bases fitting TRBD2. Germline CDR1 MNHEY, CDR2 SMNVEV (reference sequence). Unmatched junction bases numbered 14, after V lost 5 bases and J lost 4 bases. CDR3 size: 16 residues.